What follows is one T cell receptor (beta chain) and its context. With 5 bases clipped from V and 3 bases from J, the junction kept 5 bases outside the gene matches. Germline V lookup: CDR1 SGHAT, CDR2 FQNNGV. The CDR3 contains 15 residues. TCRdb keeps only in-frame clones here, not all; method: immunoSEQ multiplex PCR. The sample yields about 680,000 clones, 73% seen once. This entry comes from a study of shared clonotypes between healthy human individuals. On the study more broadly: Three plates were used per donor for CD4 naive, three for CD4 memory, two for CD8 naive and one for CD8 memory.

Sequencing was carried out using memory CD4+ T cells sorted from blood. Subset specified: CD45RA-negative fraction. The TCR was taken from a woman in her 30s in good health. V usage is TRBV11-2 and J usage is TRBJ2-4, with 9 positions matching TRBD1. The CDR3: CASSRDRVGKNIQYF. CDR3 DNA: TGTGCCAGCAGCAGGGACAGGGTGGGCAAAAACATTCAGTACTTC.